A single sample gave rise to the 10 T cell receptor beta chains below, sequenced in a study of T cell repertoires in cytomegalovirus infection. Via MiXCR, TCRdb re-called the reads, giving one row per CDR3 protein. The data hold roughly 310,000 distinct CDR3 sequences, with roughly 15% observed a single time. Sequenced input: PBMCs. The receptors were sampled from a human donor in good health (CMV status not recorded). Some clones in this sample may be carry-over from other donors' samples.

This clonotype was observed many times. The rearrangement joins TRBV12-3 or TRBV12-4 to TRBJ2-1; TRBD2 agrees at 8 bases. The length of the CDR3 is 17 residues. V dropped 2 bases and J dropped 0; count of bases not matched to a gene: 6. CDR3 nucleotide sequence: TGTGCCAGCAGTTTATATAGCGGGACCAGCTCCTACAATGAGCAGTTCTTC. Protein: CASSLYSGTSSYNEQFF.

A note on this clonotype: One end of the junction varies from germline; a read error may be responsible. V and J are TRBV6-6 and TRBJ1-1, with 8 bases matching TRBD1. Germline CDR1 MNHNY, CDR2 SVGAGI (reference sequence). The CDR3 extends over 15 amino acids. The CDR3 DNA is TGTGCCAGCAGTGACACGACAGGGGTGAACACTGAAGCTCTCTTT. It is translated as CASSDTTGVNTEALF.

The J gene is TRBJ1-1, the V gene TRBV24-1; the D gene is possibly TRBD1 (5 bases). Germline CDR1 reads KGHDR; CDR2 reads SFDVKD. The CDR3 loop spans 16 amino acids. Trimming took 9 bases from V and 7 from J, leaving 26 bases between them. The CDR3 nucleotides are TGTGCCACCGTGGCAGATGCAGGCAGCCGGGGCGGTGAAGCTTTCTTT. Protein product: CATVADAGSRGGEAFF.

The chain uses TRBV6-5 and TRBJ2-7, with a weak D call TRBD1 (6 bases). Germline V CDR1 and CDR2: MNHEY, SVGAGI. CDR3 size: 16 residues. V lost 0 bases, J lost 3 bases, and 15 bases lay in between. CDR3 region: CASSYSGPGVDYEQYF. The CDR3, as DNA: TGTGCCAGCAGTTACTCCGGACCAGGGGTAGACTACGAGCAGTACTTC.

The chain carries TRBV6-5 and TRBJ1-2, with 8 bases matching TRBD1. Trimming at V came to 4 bases and at J to 8 bases, leaving 6 bases not matched to a gene. Germline CDR1 MNHEY, CDR2 SVGAGI. CDR3 length equals 13 residues. CDR3: CASSSDRVRGYTF. In DNA, the CDR3 is TGTGCCAGCAGTTCGGACAGGGTGCGAGGCTACACCTTC.

The chain recombines TRBV7-2 with TRBJ1-3; no definite D call. The CDR3 spans 14 residues. V shed 5 bases and J shed 0 bases, with 8 bases lying between them. Germline lookup yields CDR1 SGHTA and CDR2 FQGNSA. CDR3 bases: TGTGCCAGCAGCCTCATTAGCTCTGGAAACACCATATATTTT. Its protein is CASSLISSGNTIYF.

This clonotype was recorded at least ten times. The rearrangement joins TRBV7-2 to TRBJ1-3, with 8 bases aligning to TRBD1. CDR3 length: 16 amino acids. Germline V gene data show CDR1 as SGHTA and CDR2 as FQGNSA. The trim removed 3 bases at V and 4 bases at J, leaving 8 bases unmatched. CDR3 amino acids: CASSFSRGRAGNTIYF. In nucleotides, the CDR3 is TGTGCCAGCAGCTTCTCCAGGGGGCGCGCGGGAAACACCATATATTTT.

This clonotype has just a few counts. This chain joins TRBV4-3 and TRBJ2-1; TRBD2 might be the D (5 bases). The germline V and J ends were trimmed by 1 base and 3 bases, with 16 bases remaining between them. This CDR3 comprises 17 residues. Germline lookup yields CDR1 LGHNA and CDR2 YSLEER. The CDR3 sequence is CASSQALGGQVYNEQFF. The CDR3 DNA follows: TGCGCCAGCAGCCAAGCCTTAGGCGGGCAGGTCTACAATGAGCAGTTCTTC.

Notes on this clonotype: This could be a read error, since a much larger clone is one nucleotide away. V and J are TRBV5-6 and TRBJ2-5, with D tentatively TRBD1 (6 bases). CDR1 SGHDT and CDR2 YYEEEE come from the germline V gene. The V end lost 4 bases, the J end lost 1 base, and 14 bases lay between the germline ends. This CDR3 is built from 15 residues. This CDR3 reads CASSPLDRTQETQYF. The CDR3 coding sequence is TGTGCCAGCAGCCCCCTTGACAGGACCCAAGAGACCCAGTACTTC. The entire variable domain, with the rest obtained from reference TRBV5-6 and TRBJ2-5, is as follows: DAGVTQSPTHLIKTRGQQVTLRCSPKSGHDTVSWYQQALGQGPQFIFQYYEEEERQRGNFPDRFSGHQFPNYSSELNVNALLLGDSALYLCASSPLDRTQETQYFGPGTRLLVL.

This clonotype was found many times. The V and J genes are TRBV12-3 or TRBV12-4 and TRBJ2-6; D gene unclear. CDR3 size: 14 residues. Trimming took off 0 bases at V and 6 bases at J, with 6 bases between the two ends. The CDR3 protein is CASSLASTANVLTF. In DNA, the CDR3 is TGTGCCAGCAGTTTAGCTTCGACGGCCAACGTCCTGACTTTC.